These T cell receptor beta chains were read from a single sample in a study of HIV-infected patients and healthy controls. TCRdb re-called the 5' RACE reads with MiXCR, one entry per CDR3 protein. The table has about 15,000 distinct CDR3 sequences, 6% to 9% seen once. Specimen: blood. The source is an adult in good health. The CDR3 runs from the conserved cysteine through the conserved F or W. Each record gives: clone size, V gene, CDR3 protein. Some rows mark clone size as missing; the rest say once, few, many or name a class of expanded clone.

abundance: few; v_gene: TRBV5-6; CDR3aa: CASSLRGGGISNQPQHF
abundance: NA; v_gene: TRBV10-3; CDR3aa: CAIRGISSYEQYF
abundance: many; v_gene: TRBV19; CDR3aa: CASRNSLAGGTDTQYF
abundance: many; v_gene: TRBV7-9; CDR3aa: CASSPSGTRTYEQYF
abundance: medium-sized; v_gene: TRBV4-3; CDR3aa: CASSQEPSGANVLTF
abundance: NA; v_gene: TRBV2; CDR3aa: CAISGLASKTQYF
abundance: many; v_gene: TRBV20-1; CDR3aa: CSASGVEVYEQFF
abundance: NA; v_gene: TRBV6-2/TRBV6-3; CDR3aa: CASSPLPGPSYNEQFF
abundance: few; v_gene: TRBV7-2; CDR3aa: CASSRRTGDEKLFF
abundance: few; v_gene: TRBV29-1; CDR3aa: CSAGQASQPQHF
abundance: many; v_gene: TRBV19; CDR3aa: CASSIGQNSGANVLTF
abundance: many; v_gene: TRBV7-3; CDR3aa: CASSPPGGTALAF
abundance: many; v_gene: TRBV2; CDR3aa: CASSEGGTGNTEAFF
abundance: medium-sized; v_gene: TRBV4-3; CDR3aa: CASSSNVAPAGANVLTF
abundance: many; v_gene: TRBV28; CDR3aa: CASSYGGETQYF
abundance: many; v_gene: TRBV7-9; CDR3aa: CASSPLSNEQFF
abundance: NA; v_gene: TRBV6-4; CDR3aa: CASSPVFGTSNRYTQYF
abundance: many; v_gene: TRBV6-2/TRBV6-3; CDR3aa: CASSYWQGPYEQYF
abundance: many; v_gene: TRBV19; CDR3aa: CASSMTLQIHTDTQYF
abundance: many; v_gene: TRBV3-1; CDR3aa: CASSPVAGHYNEQFF
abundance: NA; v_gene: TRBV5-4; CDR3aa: CASSFPLRVADTDTQYF
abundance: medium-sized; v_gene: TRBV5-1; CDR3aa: CASSLLGTGLDEQFF
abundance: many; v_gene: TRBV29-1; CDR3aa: CSVEDQGRLGLGYTF
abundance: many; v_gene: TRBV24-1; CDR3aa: CATSDPGTAPYEQYF
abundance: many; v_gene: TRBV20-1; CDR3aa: CSAGGLPTSTDTQYF
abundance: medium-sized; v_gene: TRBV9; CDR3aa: CASTDQADTQYF
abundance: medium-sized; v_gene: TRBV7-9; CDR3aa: CASSSLSGASTDTQYF
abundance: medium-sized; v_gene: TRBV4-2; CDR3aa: CASSQVGSSGGADTQYF
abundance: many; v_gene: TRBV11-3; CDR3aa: CASSRAASGMVTQYF
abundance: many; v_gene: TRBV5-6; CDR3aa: CASSLWKRGPYEQYF
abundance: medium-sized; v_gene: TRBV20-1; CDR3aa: CSATGSSGGGGYEQYF
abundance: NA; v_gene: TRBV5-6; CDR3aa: CASSWWDTGLRTEAFF
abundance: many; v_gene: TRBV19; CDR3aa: CASSTGSENIQYF
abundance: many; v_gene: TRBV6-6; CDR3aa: CASTSLGLDYRREQYF
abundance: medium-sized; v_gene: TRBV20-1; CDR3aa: CSARELAGGPKYF
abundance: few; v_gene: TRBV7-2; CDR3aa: CASRNRPGQKGTYEQYF
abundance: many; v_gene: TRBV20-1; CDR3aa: CSASPAGRTDTQYF
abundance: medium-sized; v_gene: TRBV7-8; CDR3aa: CASSPGTTSGAGDTQYF
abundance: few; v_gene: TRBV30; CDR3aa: CAWSSWATGPVYEQYF
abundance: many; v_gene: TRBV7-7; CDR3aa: CASSSGTAGTGELFF
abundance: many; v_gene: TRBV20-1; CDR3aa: CSAGSPGQGGNEQYF
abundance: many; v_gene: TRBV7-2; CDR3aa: CASSATGHPNQPQHF
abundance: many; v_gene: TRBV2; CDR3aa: CASSEEGASGSTDTQYF
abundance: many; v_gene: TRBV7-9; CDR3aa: CASGSGRAVTYEQYF
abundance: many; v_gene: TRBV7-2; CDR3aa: CASSLGAADTQYF
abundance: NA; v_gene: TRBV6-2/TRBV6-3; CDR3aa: CATRGRVSYNEQFF
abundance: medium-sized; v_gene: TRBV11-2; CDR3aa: CASSFGDSSYEQYF
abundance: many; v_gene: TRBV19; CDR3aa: CASSRLGFLNEQFF